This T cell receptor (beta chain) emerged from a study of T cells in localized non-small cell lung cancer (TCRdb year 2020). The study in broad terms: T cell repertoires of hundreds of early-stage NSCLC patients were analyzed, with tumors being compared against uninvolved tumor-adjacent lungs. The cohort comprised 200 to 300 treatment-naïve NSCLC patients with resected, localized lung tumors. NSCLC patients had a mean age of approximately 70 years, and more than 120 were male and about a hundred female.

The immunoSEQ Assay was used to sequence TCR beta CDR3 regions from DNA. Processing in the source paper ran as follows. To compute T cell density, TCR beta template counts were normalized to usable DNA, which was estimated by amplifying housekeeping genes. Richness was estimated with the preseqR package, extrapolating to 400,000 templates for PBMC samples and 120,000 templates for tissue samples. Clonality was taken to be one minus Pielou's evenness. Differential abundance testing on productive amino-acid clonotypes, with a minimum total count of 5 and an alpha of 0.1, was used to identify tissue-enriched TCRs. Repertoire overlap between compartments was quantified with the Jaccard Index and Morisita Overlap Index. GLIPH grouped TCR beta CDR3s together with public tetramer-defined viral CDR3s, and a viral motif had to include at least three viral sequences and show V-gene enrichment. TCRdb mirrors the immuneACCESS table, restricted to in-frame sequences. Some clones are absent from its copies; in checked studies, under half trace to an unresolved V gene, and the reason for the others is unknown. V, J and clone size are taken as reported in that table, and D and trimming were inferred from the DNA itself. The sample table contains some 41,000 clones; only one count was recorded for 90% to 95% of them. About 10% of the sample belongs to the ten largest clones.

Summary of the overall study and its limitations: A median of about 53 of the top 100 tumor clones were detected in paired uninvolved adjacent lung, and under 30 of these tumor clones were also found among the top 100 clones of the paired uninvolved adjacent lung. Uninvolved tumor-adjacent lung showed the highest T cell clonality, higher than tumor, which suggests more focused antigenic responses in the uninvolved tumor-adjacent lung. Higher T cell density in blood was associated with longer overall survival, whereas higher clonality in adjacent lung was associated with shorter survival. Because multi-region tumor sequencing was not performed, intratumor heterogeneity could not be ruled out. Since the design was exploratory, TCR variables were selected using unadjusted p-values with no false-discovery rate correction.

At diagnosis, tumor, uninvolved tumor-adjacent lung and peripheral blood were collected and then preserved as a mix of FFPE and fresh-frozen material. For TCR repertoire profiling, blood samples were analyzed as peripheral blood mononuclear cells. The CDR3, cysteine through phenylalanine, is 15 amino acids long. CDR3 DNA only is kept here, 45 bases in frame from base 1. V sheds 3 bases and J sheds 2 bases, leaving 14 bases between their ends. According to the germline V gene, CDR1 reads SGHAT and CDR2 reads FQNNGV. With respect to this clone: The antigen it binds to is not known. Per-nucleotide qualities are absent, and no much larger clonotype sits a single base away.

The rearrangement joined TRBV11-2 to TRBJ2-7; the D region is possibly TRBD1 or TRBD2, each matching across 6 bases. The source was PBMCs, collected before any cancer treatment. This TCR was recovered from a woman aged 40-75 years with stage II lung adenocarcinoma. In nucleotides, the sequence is TGTGCCAGCAGCTTCATGTGGGGGGCGGCCTACGAGCAGTACTTC. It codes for CASSFMWGAAYEQYF. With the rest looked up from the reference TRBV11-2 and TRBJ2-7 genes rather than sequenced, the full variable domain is EAGVAQSPRYKIIEKRQSVAFWCNPISGHATLYWYQQILGQGPKLLIQFQNNGVVDDSQLPKDRFSAERLKGVDSTLKIQPAKLEDSAVYLCASSFMWGAAYEQYFGPGTRLTVT.